Below, 24 T cell receptor beta chains from the same sample are listed, as sequenced in a study of blood T cell repertoires in COVID-19 (dated by TCRdb to 2020 to 2022). The library came from the immunoSEQ multiplex PCR assay. TCRdb retrieved this table from immuneACCESS and kept in-frame rearrangements only. Not all clones are present; in checked studies, unresolved V genes account for under half, and no reason is known for the remainder. Recorded for this sample are 68,000 or so clones; about 92% of them occurred a single time. The ten most abundant clones make up 0.52% of the sample. Sequencing was performed on peripheral blood. All receptors derive from a man aged 45 to 65 with COVID-19, enrolled during active disease.

The chain combines TRBV2 with TRBJ1-4; no firm D call. The CDR3 has 14 amino acids. Germline V lookup: CDR1 SNHLY, CDR2 FYNNEI. The germline V and J ends were trimmed by 6 bases and 8 bases, with 16 bases remaining between them. The CDR3 DNA sequence: TGTGCCAGCAGGACGGAGAGGGAACAGGAAAAACTGTTTTTT. Translation: CASRTEREQEKLFF.

The chain is built from TRBV6-5 and TRBJ2-7; 11 bases fit TRBD1. Germline loops: CDR1 MNHEY, CDR2 SVGAGI. The junction had 5 bases not matched to a gene; V was cut back by 0 bases and J by 10 bases. CDR3 length: 14 amino acids. As DNA, the CDR3 is TGTGCCAGCAGTTACTCGTCGGGACAGGGGGACCAGTACTTC. As protein: CASSYSSGQGDQYF.

The chain is built from TRBV11-3 and TRBJ2-3; TRBD2 matches 15 bases. V trimming: 5 bases; J trimming: 5 bases; junction bases outside the gene matches: 11. This CDR3 contains 18 residues. The germline CDR1 and CDR2 sequences are SGHNT and YENEEA. CDR3 in DNA: TGTGCCAGCAGCCCGGGACTAGCGGGAGGCTTCGCGCTAGATACGCAGTATTTT. Translated, it gives CASSPGLAGGFALDTQYF.

The chain uses TRBV6-6 and TRBJ1-5; D is ambiguous. The CDR3 runs 11 residues. From germline, CDR1 is MNHNY and CDR2 SVGAGI (reference sequence). With 8 bases removed from V and 3 bases from J, the gap between germline ends came to 5 bases. The CDR3 loop is CASGPNQPQHF. In DNA form, the CDR3 reads TGTGCCAGCGGCCCCAATCAGCCCCAGCATTTT.

The chain links TRBV7-9 to TRBJ1-2, with TRBD1 matching over 7 bases. Germline CDR1 SEHNR, CDR2 FQNEAQ (reference sequence). The CDR3 totals 17 residues. The J segment lost 4 bases and the V segment lost 5 bases, leaving 16 bases of the junction unmatched. In nucleotides, the CDR3 is TGTGCCAGCAGCGTAACGGGACAGTCCTATGGGGCCTATGGCTACACCTTC. It translates to CASSVTGQSYGAYGYTF.

The chain combines TRBV7-9 with TRBJ2-5; 10 bases are a match to TRBD1. CDR1 is SEHNR and CDR2 is FQNEAQ in the germline V gene (reference sequence). The CDR3 loop spans 19 amino acids. After removal of 5 bases from V and 5 bases from J, the junction contained 20 bases not matched to a gene. In DNA form, the CDR3 reads TGTGCCAGCAGCCACTACCGGGACAGGGGCCTTATATCGGAGGAGACCCAGTACTTC. The encoded protein is CASSHYRDRGLISEETQYF.

The chain is built from TRBV6-5 and TRBJ2-2; D remains ambiguous. V lost 6 bases, J lost 1 base, and 9 bases lay in between. This CDR3 is 14 amino acids long. Germline lookup yields CDR1 MNHEY and CDR2 SVGAGI. The CDR3 loop reads CASRASGNTGELFF. The CDR3 bases are TGTGCCAGCAGGGCCTCGGGGAACACCGGGGAGCTGTTTTTT.

The V gene is TRBV5-6, the J gene TRBJ2-4; tentatively, D is TRBD2 (5 bases). Trimming shortened V by 1 base and J by 5 bases, and 7 bases separated the two germline ends. This CDR3 is 13 amino acids long. CDR1 SGHDT and CDR2 YYEEEE come from the germline V gene. The CDR3 sequence: CASSLRGQNIQYF. In DNA form, the CDR3 reads TGTGCCAGCAGCTTGCGAGGGCAAAACATTCAGTACTTC.

CDR3 residues: CASARREQFF. The CDR3 DNA reads TGTGCCAGCGCCCGGCGGGAGCAGTTCTTC. The genes are TRBV2 and TRBJ2-1; no clear D. Germline values: CDR1 SNHLY, CDR2 FYNNEI. The CDR3 runs 10 residues. V was shortened by 8 bases and J by 10 bases, with 9 bases between the two germline ends.

This chain connects TRBV7-2 to TRBJ2-6; unclear D gene. This CDR3 has 18 residues. V lost 2 bases and J 4 bases, leaving 18 bases between the germline ends. The germline V gene encodes CDR1 SGHTA and CDR2 FQGNSA. CDR3 region: CASSLLLTRRTGANVLTF. The CDR3, as DNA: TGTGCCAGCAGCTTACTCTTGACACGGCGCACGGGGGCCAACGTCCTGACTTTC. The full variable domain, with the rest looked up from reference TRBV7-2 and TRBJ2-6, is GAGVSQSPSNKVTEKGKDVELRCDPISGHTALYWYRQSLGQGLEFLIYFQGNSAPDKSGLPSDRFSAERTGGSVSTLTIQRTQQEDSAVYLCASSLLLTRRTGANVLTFGAGSRLTVL.

The rearrangement uses TRBV6-6 and TRBJ1-1; TRBD1 matches 7 bases. There are 15 residues in the CDR3. V trimming: 5 bases; J trimming: 5 bases; junction bases outside the gene matches: 11. The germline gives CDR1 MNHNY, CDR2 SVGAGI (reference sequence). The CDR3: CASSRTGGEWTEAFF. The CDR3 DNA follows: TGTGCCAGCAGTAGGACAGGAGGGGAATGGACTGAAGCTTTCTTT.

The chain employs TRBV3-1 (or the pseudogene TRBV3-2) and TRBJ1-6; D unclear. V was trimmed by 0 bases and J by 14 bases, leaving 14 bases between them. CDR1 is LGHDT, CDR2 YNNKEL, per germline (reference sequence). There are 14 residues in the CDR3. CDR3 region: CASSQDVAVFTLHF. The DNA of the CDR3 is TGTGCCAGCAGCCAAGACGTCGCAGTGTTCACCCTCCACTTT.

The genes are TRBV5-1 and TRBJ2-2, with TRBD2 as a possible D gene (11 bases). This CDR3 has 18 amino acids. Germline V gives CDR1 SGHRS, CDR2 YFSETQ. V was clipped by 3 bases and J by 7 bases, with 25 bases between them. CDR3: CASSSTGGLAGGGGELFF. The CDR3 DNA is TGCGCCAGCAGCTCGACAGGGGGCCTAGCGGGAGGCGGCGGGGAGCTGTTTTTT.

The chain uses TRBV4-1 and TRBJ2-7; 8 positions match TRBD2. V trimming: 4 bases; J trimming: 5 bases; junction bases outside the gene matches: 1. The germline gives CDR1 MGHRA, CDR2 YSYEKL. CDR3 length: 12 residues. The CDR3 region is CASSPGGDEQYF. CDR3 sequence (DNA): TGCGCCAGCAGCCCGGGGGGGGACGAGCAGTACTTC.

The chain recombines TRBV5-3 with TRBJ2-2; 9 nucleotides line up with TRBD2. TRBV5-3 is reported as an ORF; its role is uncertain. CDR3 length: 17 residues. V gave up 4 bases and J gave up 7 bases; unmatched junction bases: 14. In nucleotides, the CDR3 is TGTGCCAGAAGCCCTTCGCCCAGCGGGAGGCAGGGCGGGGAGCTGTTTTTT. Its protein product is CARSPSPSGRQGGELFF.

The chain uses TRBV4-3 and TRBJ1-1; weak D call: TRBD1 (5 bases). V gave up 3 bases and J gave up 5 bases, with 13 bases separating them. The germline gives CDR1 LGHNA, CDR2 YSLEER. The CDR3 is made up of 14 amino acids. This chain's CDR3 is CASSQRGGRTEAFF. The CDR3 DNA is TGCGCCAGCAGCCAGAGGGGTGGGAGGACTGAAGCTTTCTTT.

The chain joins TRBV30 to TRBJ1-5, with 7 bases matching TRBD1. This CDR3 has 14 amino acids. Per germline, CDR1 GTSNPN and CDR2 SVGIG (reference sequence). With 2 bases clipped from V and 4 bases from J, the junction kept 5 bases outside the gene matches. Here the CDR3 reads CAWSKAGGNQPQHF. For the CDR3, the DNA is TGTGCCTGGAGTAAGGCAGGGGGTAATCAGCCCCAGCATTTT.

Turning to this clone: Additional DNA sequences in this sample encode the identical CDR3. This chain connects TRBV7-2 to TRBJ1-1, with 8 bases fitting TRBD1. Germline assignment: CDR1 SGHTA and CDR2 FQGNSA. This CDR3 spans 14 amino acids. V was pared by 5 bases and J by 4 bases, with 6 bases of the junction left unmatched. The CDR3 region is CASSLGQGSTEAFF. CDR3 DNA: TGTGCCAGCAGCCTAGGACAGGGTTCCACTGAAGCTTTCTTT.

The CDR3 bases are TGCGCCAGCAGCCATCGGGGACTAGCGGGAGATGAGCAGTTCTTC. Translating it yields CASSHRGLAGDEQFF. The chain uses TRBV4-3 and TRBJ2-1, with 14 positions matching TRBD2. CDR3 length: 15 amino acids. The J segment lost 8 bases and the V segment lost 3 bases, leaving 3 bases of the junction unmatched. CDR1 and CDR2 (germline): LGHNA, YSLEER.

This clone showed up just a few times. This chain joins TRBV2 and TRBJ1-1, with 7 bases aligning to TRBD1. Per the germline V gene, CDR1 is SNHLY and CDR2 is FYNNEI. CDR3 length: 16 residues. V shed 7 bases, J shed 5 bases, and the junction held 16 bases outside the gene matches. CDR3 nucleotides: TGTGCCAGCAAAGAACCGGAGGGGGCGCGAGGAACTGAAGCTTTCTTT. Translating it yields CASKEPEGARGTEAFF.

The chain uses TRBV7-2 and TRBJ2-7; D not certain. The germline V and J ends were trimmed by 2 bases and 0 bases, with 5 bases remaining between them. CDR1 and CDR2 from the germline V gene are SGHTA and FQGNSA. The CDR3 covers 13 residues. The DNA for the CDR3 is TGTGCCAGCAGCTTACCTAGCTCCTACGAGCAGTACTTC. It is translated as CASSLPSSYEQYF.

The gene calls are TRBV7-3 and TRBJ2-1, with 7 bases that match TRBD2. CDR3 length: 16 amino acids. Germline CDR1 reads SGHTA; CDR2 reads FQGTGA. Trimming took 5 bases from V and 7 from J; bases not matched to a gene: 14. CDR3 residues: CASSKGGGSPGNEQFF. CDR3 in DNA: TGTGCCAGCAGCAAAGGTGGCGGGAGCCCGGGGAATGAGCAGTTCTTC.

This chain joins TRBV6-5 and TRBJ1-4, with D perhaps TRBD1 (6 bases). Germline lookup yields CDR1 MNHEY and CDR2 SVGAGI. With 6 bases removed from V and 8 bases from J, the gap between germline ends came to 19 bases. This CDR3 is built from 15 residues. The CDR3: CASRETPGQFEKLFF. The CDR3, as DNA: TGTGCCAGCAGAGAGACTCCGGGACAATTCGAAAAACTGTTTTTT.

The chain is built from TRBV7-8 and TRBJ2-5; TRBD2 is a possible D gene (6 bases). The CDR3 extends over 18 amino acids. Germline V gene sequence: CDR1 SGHVS, CDR2 FQNEAQ. V lost 5 bases and J 2 bases, leaving 24 bases between the germline ends. The CDR3 DNA is TGTGCCAGCAGCCCAGCGGCGGGACCGGCCACTGGGCAAGAGACCCAGTACTTC. This encodes CASSPAAGPATGQETQYF.